The 4 T cell receptor beta chains below come from one sample, sequenced in a study of T cell responses to AZD1222 COVID-19 vaccine. Libraries were prepared by immunoSEQ multiplex PCR; TCRdb keeps only in-frame clonotypes and omits some of them. The sample has 95,000 to 100,000 clones; around 90% are singletons. Sequences were derived from peripheral blood, sampled on day 0 of AZD1222 vaccination. These receptors were obtained from an adult in good health.

This clone was picked up a small number of times. The chain joins TRBV3-1 (or the pseudogene TRBV3-2) to TRBJ1-4; possible D gene TRBD1, 6 bases. The CDR3 is 15 residues long. Trimming pared 3 bases from V and 7 bases from J, leaving 15 bases between. Germline assignment: CDR1 LGHDT and CDR2 YNNKEL (reference sequence). The CDR3 coding sequence is TGTGCCAGCAGCCAGGGGGGCGTAGAGGTTGAAAAACTGTTTTTT. It is translated as CASSQGGVEVEKLFF.

The chain employs TRBV9 and TRBJ1-2, with D possibly matching TRBD1 (5 bases). Germline V gene sequence: CDR1 SGDLS, CDR2 YYNGEE. The CDR3 totals 13 residues. Trimming cost V 2 bases and J 5 bases, with 10 bases left between them. The chain's CDR3 is CASSVPGGYGYTF. Written as DNA, the CDR3 is TGTGCCAGCAGCGTCCCCGGGGGGTATGGCTACACCTTC. Full variable domain (missing parts from reference TRBV9 and TRBJ1-2): DSGVTQTPKHLITATGQRVTLRCSPRSGDLSVYWYQQSLDQGLQFLIQYYNGEERAKGNILERFSAQQFPDLHSELNLSSLELGDSALYFCASSVPGGYGYTFGSGTRLTVV.

This sequence joins TRBV3-1 (or the pseudogene TRBV3-2) and TRBJ1-2; tentative D call: TRBD1 (6 bases). With 0 bases removed from V and 2 bases from J, the gap between germline ends came to 16 bases. Looked up from germline, CDR1 is LGHDT and CDR2 is YNNKEL (reference sequence). CDR3 length: 17 residues. DNA for the CDR3: TGTGCCAGCAGCCAAGAAACTGGAACAGGGCAAAACTATGGCTACACCTTC. Translation gives CASSQETGTGQNYGYTF.

The count of this clone is one. The chain is built from TRBV6-1 and TRBJ2-1, with TRBD1 matching 12 bases. Looked up from germline, CDR1 is MNHNS and CDR2 is SASEGT. V was pared by 6 bases and J by 7 bases, with 13 bases of the junction left unmatched. The CDR3 extends over 17 amino acids. In nucleotides, the CDR3 is TGTGCCAGCAGGGAACGGCGGGGACAGGGGGCGATGAATGAGCAGTTCTTC. This gives the protein CASRERRGQGAMNEQFF.